The 23 T cell receptor beta chains given below trace back to one sample, sequenced in a study of blood T cell repertoires in COVID-19. Clones were read by immunoSEQ multiplex PCR, and TCRdb kept only the in-frame ones, dropping some. The sample consists of under 150,000 clones, 85% of them appearing once. The sequenced sample consisted of peripheral blood. The receptors stem from a human donor in a cohort sampled during active COVID-19.

This chain joins TRBV16 and TRBJ2-2; 15 bases agree with TRBD2. Trimming cost V 4 bases and J 6 bases; bases outside gene matches: 9. Germline V gene data show CDR1 as KGHSY and CDR2 as FQNENV. The CDR3 has 18 amino acids. The CDR3 here is CASSPRTSGGAFAGELFF. The CDR3 nucleotides read TGTGCCAGCAGCCCGCGGACTAGCGGGGGGGCCTTCGCCGGGGAGCTGTTTTTT. The full variable domain, rest sourced from reference TRBV16 and TRBJ2-2, is GEEVAQTPKHLVRGEGQKAKLYCAPIKGHSYVFWYQQVLKNEFKFLISFQNENVFDETGMPKERFSAKCLPNSPCSLEIQATKLEDSAVYFCASSPRTSGGAFAGELFFGEGSRLTVL.

CDR3 nucleotides: TGTGCCAGCAGCCCTGACAGGGCTCAGCCCCAGCATTTT. This translates into CASSPDRAQPQHF. This chain uses TRBV7-2 with TRBJ1-5; 7 nucleotides match TRBD1. The germline V gene encodes CDR1 SGHTA and CDR2 FQGNSA. The CDR3 extends over 13 amino acids. V was clipped by 5 bases and J by 6 bases; unmatched bases: 4.

V is TRBV27 and J is TRBJ1-5; 8 bases are a match to TRBD1. Trimming took 4 bases from V and 2 from J; bases not matched to a gene: 7. Looked up from germline, CDR1 is MNHEY and CDR2 is SMNVEV (reference sequence). CDR3 length equals 16 residues. The CDR3 coding sequence is TGTGCCAGCAGTTGGTCAGGGGGCGCGGGCAATCAGCCCCAGCATTTT. Its translation: CASSWSGGAGNQPQHF.

The chain couples TRBV6-5 to TRBJ1-4; 11 bases line up with TRBD1. Germline trimming cut 2 bases from V and 8 bases from J; bases unmatched to any gene: 1. This CDR3 contains 14 residues. Per germline, CDR1 MNHEY and CDR2 SVGAGI. DNA of the CDR3: TGTGCCAGCAGTTACGGGGACAGGGGGGAAAAACTGTTTTTT. This gives the protein CASSYGDRGEKLFF.

The genes are TRBV7-2 and TRBJ2-1, with 9 bases identical to TRBD2. J lost 8 bases, V lost 1 base, and 12 bases had no gene match. The CDR3 sequence is 17 residues long. Germline CDR1 SGHTA, CDR2 FQGNSA. The CDR3 here is CASSLVRAGGPRDEQFF. The CDR3, as DNA: TGTGCCAGCAGCTTAGTACGGGCGGGGGGGCCTCGTGATGAGCAGTTCTTC.

The V call is TRBV6-2 or TRBV6-3, the J call TRBJ2-7; 10 nucleotides agree with TRBD2. The CDR3 sequence is 19 residues long. Looked up from germline, CDR1 is MNHEY and CDR2 is SVGEGT. J lost 3 bases, V lost 2 bases, and 16 bases had no gene match. DNA for the CDR3: TGTGCCAGCAGTTACCCCGGACTAGCGGCCTCGACTATCATCTACGAGCAGTACGTC. This sequence encodes CASSYPGLAASTIIYEQYV.

V is TRBV19 and J is TRBJ1-1; D uncertain. Germline CDR1 reads LNHDA; CDR2 reads SQIVND (reference sequence). The germline V and J ends were trimmed by 5 bases and 0 bases, with 16 bases remaining between them. This CDR3 spans 16 amino acids. CDR3 nucleotide sequence: TGTGCCAGTAGTCCCGACCGCAGGAATATGAACACTGAAGCTTTCTTT. This translates into CASSPDRRNMNTEAFF. The whole variable domain, remainder taken from reference TRBV19 and TRBJ1-1, is DGGITQSPKYLFRKEGQNVTLSCEQNLNHDAMYWYRQDPGQGLRLIYYSQIVNDFQKGDIAEGYSVSREKKESFPLTVTSAQKNPTAFYLCASSPDRRNMNTEAFFGQGTRLTVV.

This clone was detected once. The DNA of the CDR3 is TGTGCCAGCAGCCCAACATGGGGCAGGAACACTGAAGCTTTCTTT. Its translation is CASSPTWGRNTEAFF. The chain combines TRBV7-2 with TRBJ1-1; TRBD1 is a possible D gene (5 bases). This CDR3 region has 15 residues. V was trimmed by 5 bases and J by 1 base, leaving 14 bases between them. The germline CDR1 and CDR2 sequences are SGHTA and FQGNSA.

The rearrangement links TRBV5-1 to TRBJ2-7; 7 bases align to TRBD1. This CDR3 has 16 amino acids. J lost 5 bases, V lost 2 bases, and 13 bases had no gene match. Germline CDR1 reads SGHRS; CDR2 reads YFSETQ. CDR3 DNA sequence: TGCGCCAGCAGCTTAAGACAGGGTGGCGGCTCTCACGAGCAGTACTTC. Amino acids: CASSLRQGGGSHEQYF.

The genes are TRBV9 and TRBJ2-1; maybe TRBD2 (5 bases). CDR1 and CDR2 (germline): SGDLS, YYNGEE. The CDR3 contains 16 residues. V was clipped by 3 bases and J by 2 bases, with 15 bases between them. The DNA for the CDR3 is TGTGCCAGCAGCGAGGGCGGGCATAGGGCCTACAATGAGCAGTTCTTC. Its protein product is CASSEGGHRAYNEQFF.

The chain's CDR3 is CASSLLEDTGELFF. CDR3 in DNA: TGTGCCAGCAGCTTATTGGAGGACACCGGGGAGCTGTTTTTT. The chain carries TRBV11-2 and TRBJ2-2, with D perhaps matching TRBD2 (5 bases). CDR3 length: 14 amino acids. Trimming pared 2 bases from V and 3 bases from J, leaving 7 bases between. Per germline, CDR1 SGHAT and CDR2 FQNNGV.

This clone was detected a few times. The V call is TRBV4-3, the J call TRBJ2-6; D is unresolved. The germline gives CDR1 LGHNA, CDR2 YSLEER. V lost 1 base, J lost 2 bases, and 12 bases lay in between. CDR3 size: 17 residues. This CDR3 reads CASSQVAAAAGANVLTF. Written as DNA, the CDR3 is TGCGCCAGCAGCCAAGTCGCTGCGGCGGCTGGGGCCAACGTCCTGACTTTC.

The rearrangement joins TRBV7-9 to TRBJ2-3; D possibly corresponds to TRBD2 (5 bases). Germline V CDR1 and CDR2: SEHNR, FQNEAQ (reference sequence). Trimming took 7 bases from V and 4 from J, leaving 12 bases between them. This CDR3 contains 13 residues. CDR3: CASNTRRADTQYF. CDR3 sequence (DNA): TGTGCCAGCAACACCCGGCGGGCAGATACGCAGTATTTT.

The rearrangement joins TRBV19 to TRBJ1-2; no firm D call. This CDR3 contains 14 residues. Deletions cut 3 bases from V and 1 base from J, with 9 bases between. Germline V CDR1 and CDR2: LNHDA, SQIVND (reference sequence). CDR3 sequence: CASSMFGGNYGYTF. DNA for the CDR3: TGTGCCAGTAGTATGTTCGGCGGTAACTATGGCTACACCTTC.

The chain employs TRBV11-2 and TRBJ2-7; TRBD2 matches at 10 bases. Germline V gene sequence: CDR1 SGHAT, CDR2 FQNNGV. The V gene end was trimmed by 2 bases and the J gene end by 2 bases; junction bases not matched to a gene: 3. The CDR3 has 15 residues. CDR3 protein: CASSLSSGSTYEQYV. The CDR3 DNA sequence: TGTGCCAGCAGCTTATCTAGCGGGAGCACCTACGAGCAGTACGTC.

Note on this clone: Additional DNA sequences in this sample encode the identical CDR3. The rearrangement links TRBV6-2 or TRBV6-3 to TRBJ2-3; possible D gene TRBD2, 5 bases. Germline CDR1 reads MNHEY; CDR2 reads SVGEGT. The V end was cut by 3 bases, the J end by 1 base, with 14 bases between. This CDR3 is built from 16 residues. CDR3 DNA: TGTGCCAGCAGTTATTCTTCGAGGGCGGGCACAGATACGCAGTATTTT. This gives the protein CASSYSSRAGTDTQYF.

In this sample, this clone turned up once. The chain couples TRBV6-2 or TRBV6-3 to TRBJ2-2; TRBD2 is a possible D gene (7 bases). The CDR3 is made up of 17 amino acids. V lost 6 bases and J 0 bases, leaving 17 bases between the germline ends. In germline, CDR1 is MNHEY, CDR2 SVGEGT. Here the CDR3 reads CASSPPWGGTNTGELFF. Here the CDR3 DNA reads TGTGCCAGCAGCCCTCCTTGGGGGGGCACGAACACCGGGGAGCTGTTTTTT.

The gene calls are TRBV5-5 and TRBJ2-2, with TRBD2 identical over 13 bases. The CDR3 runs 15 residues. V trimming: 6 bases; J trimming: 5 bases; junction bases outside the gene matches: 4. Germline CDR1 reads SGHKS; CDR2 reads YYEKEE (reference sequence). The CDR3 bases are TGTGCCAGCAAGGGGACTAGCGGGGAAACCGGGGAGCTGTTTTTT. This sequence encodes CASKGTSGETGELFF.

V and J are TRBV6-5 and TRBJ2-7, with D possibly being TRBD1 (5 bases). From germline, CDR1 is MNHEY and CDR2 SVGAGI. The CDR3 totals 15 residues. The V gene lost 0 bases and the J gene lost 0 bases, with 9 bases spanning the gap. The DNA of the CDR3 is TGTGCCAGCAGTTACTCGTCGCAGGGCTCCTACGAGCAGTACTTC. Translating gives CASSYSSQGSYEQYF.

The J gene is TRBJ2-7, the V gene TRBV6-2 or TRBV6-3; D is perhaps TRBD2 (5 bases). Between the trimmed V and J ends, which lost 2 bases and 3 bases, there was a span of 8 bases. The length of the CDR3 is 13 residues. The germline V gene has CDR1 MNHEY and CDR2 SVGEGT. The CDR3 nucleotides are TGTGCCAGCAGTTACCCGGGGAGCTACGAGCAGTACGTC. Translated: CASSYPGSYEQYV.

This chain connects TRBV30 to TRBJ1-4, with D possibly being TRBD1 (6 bases). Per germline, CDR1 GTSNPN and CDR2 SVGIG (reference sequence). CDR3 length equals 14 residues. The ends were cut back, 2 bases at V and 3 bases at J, with 10 bases in the middle. CDR3 in DNA: TGTGCCTGGAGTTTCACAGGGTCTAATGAAAAACTGTTTTTT. Protein product: CAWSFTGSNEKLFF.

This clone was observed once. The V and J genes are TRBV13 and TRBJ2-7; tentative D call: TRBD1 (6 bases). The CDR3 totals 14 residues. Deletions cut 3 bases from V and 1 base from J, with 10 bases between. Germline CDR1 is PRHDT and CDR2 is FYEKMQ (reference sequence). This CDR3 is CASSFLGGSYEQYF. DNA for the CDR3: TGTGCCAGCAGCTTTTTAGGGGGTTCCTACGAGCAGTACTTC.

This sequence joins TRBV12-5 and TRBJ2-7, with 7 bases aligning to TRBD1. J lost 4 bases, V lost 6 bases, and 6 bases had no gene match. The germline V gene encodes CDR1 LGHNT and CDR2 FRNRAP. CDR3 length equals 13 residues. The CDR3 protein is CASGWDSEYEQYF. CDR3 DNA: TGTGCTAGTGGCTGGGACAGCGAGTACGAGCAGTACTTC. The complete variable domain, with remaining parts taken from reference TRBV12-5 and TRBJ2-7, reads DARVTQTPRHKVTEMGQEVTMRCQPILGHNTVFWYRQTMMQGLELLAYFRNRAPLDDSGMPKDRFSAEMPDATLATLKIQPSEPRDSAVYFCASGWDSEYEQYFGPGTRLTVT.